This TCR beta chain stems from a study of cytomegalovirus exposure and HLA in healthy donors. PCR primers comprised 60 Vbeta and 13 Jbeta primers. Sequenced by immunoSEQ multiplex PCR; TCRdb stores in-frame clones only, minus some. The sample yields 200,000 or so clones, 82% seen once. The CDR3 spans 8 residues. The germline V gene encodes CDR1 DFQATT and CDR2 SNEGSKA (reference sequence). Trimming pared 6 bases from V and 10 bases from J, leaving 6 bases between. Sequencing used PBMCs. The TCR sequence derives from a boy younger than 10 in good health and CMV-seronegative. The chain is built from TRBV20-1 and TRBJ1-2; D not certain. CDR3 residues: CSARDYTF. In DNA, the CDR3 is TGCAGTGCCCGGGACTACACCTTC.